A selection of T cell receptor beta chains follows, all from one sample in a study of blood T cell repertoires in COVID-19. Clones were sequenced by immunoSEQ multiplex PCR, and TCRdb holds only the in-frame ones, with some missing. The table shows about 50,000 clones, with about 83% occurring only once. The sequenced sample consisted of peripheral blood. Receptors were obtained from a middle-aged man with acute or convalescent COVID-19. The CDR3 runs from the conserved cysteine through the conserved F or W. Fields, in order: clone size, J gene, D gene, V gene, CDR3 DNA, CDR3 protein. A D gene is named only where the DNA matches it firmly. Where a row states a size, it is once, few, many or the class of an expanded clone; other rows omit it.

>-|TRBJ1-1|TRBD1|TRBV5-1
TGCGCCAGCAGCTTGGGGGACAGGGGAACTGAAGCTTTCTTT
CASSLGDRGTEAFF
>-|TRBJ2-2|-|TRBV5-1
TGCGCCAGCAGCTCAGGGACACCAACCGGGGAGCTGTTTTTT
CASSSGTPTGELFF
>-|TRBJ2-5|TRBD2|TRBV5-4
TGTGCCAGCAGCTTACCTAGCGGGAGGGCCCAGGAGACCCAGTACTTC
CASSLPSGRAQETQYF
>-|TRBJ1-2|TRBD1|TRBV2
TGTGCCAGCAGGGAGGACAGGGCTGGCGGCTACACCTTC
CASREDRAGGYTF
>once|TRBJ1-2|-|TRBV7-9
TGTGCCAGCAGCTTAGCGGGGTCAGGACAGAACTATGGCTACACCTTC
CASSLAGSGQNYGYTF
>-|TRBJ1-3|-|TRBV6-1
TGTGCCAGCAGTGAAACATTGTTTCTGGTACTTACTCGGGGAACCTCTGGAAACACCATATATTTT
CASSETLFLVLTRGTSGNTIYF
>-|TRBJ1-2|-|TRBV19
TGTGCCAGTACCCCTGGACTGATCTATGGCTACACCTTC
CASTPGLIYGYTF
>-|TRBJ1-5|TRBD1|TRBV6-5
TGTGCCAGCAGCCGGGACAGGGCAAGTAATCAGCCCCAGCATTTT
CASSRDRASNQPQHF
>-|TRBJ2-1|TRBD2|TRBV27
TGTGCCAGCAGTACCCCGAGACTAGCGGGTCCCTCCTACAATGAGCAGTTCTTC
CASSTPRLAGPSYNEQFF
>-|TRBJ1-1|-|TRBV5-4
TGTGCCAGCAGCAGAACCGACAGGGAAGCTTTCTTT
CASSRTDREAFF
>-|TRBJ2-3|TRBD2|TRBV6-5
TGTGCCAGCAGTCACGGGGGGTTAGCAGATACGCAGTATTTT
CASSHGGLADTQYF
>-|TRBJ2-7|TRBD1|TRBV29-1
TGCAGCGTCGACTCCACAGGGGTTCGCGAGCAGTACTTC
CSVDSTGVREQYF
>-|TRBJ2-2|TRBD1|TRBV25-1
TGTGCCAGCAGTGCCAGACAGGGACAAAACACCGGGGAGCTGTTTTTT
CASSARQGQNTGELFF
>-|TRBJ2-5|TRBD1|TRBV5-1
TGCGCCAGCAGGCGTGGAGGGGGACAGGGTCAAGAGACCCAGTACTTC
CASRRGGGQGQETQYF
>-|TRBJ2-5|TRBD2|TRBV3-1/TRBV3-2
TGTGCCAGCAGCCAAGAGGGTCCAGGGACTAGCGGGAGTAGGACCCAGTACTTC
CASSQEGPGTSGSRTQYF
>-|TRBJ1-2|-|TRBV3-1/TRBV3-2
TGTGCCAGCAGCCGCCGGGGTTATGGCTACACCTTC
CASSRRGYGYTF
>-|TRBJ2-2|-|TRBV6-5
TGTGCCAGCTCAAGCTGGGGCGGGAACACCGGGGAGCTGTTTTTT
CASSSWGGNTGELFF
>-|TRBJ1-2|-|TRBV29-1
TGCAGCGTCCCCGACAAATACTATGGCTACACCTTC
CSVPDKYYGYTF
>-|TRBJ2-7|TRBD2|TRBV2
TGTGCCAGCAGTTACGCGGGAGCTAAGGGCGAGCAGTACTTC
CASSYAGAKGEQYF
>-|TRBJ1-2|TRBD1|TRBV9
TGTGCCAGCAGCCCACCGGGACAGGGGCGCGGCTACACCTTC
CASSPPGQGRGYTF
>-|TRBJ2-1|TRBD2|TRBV14
TGTGCCAGCAGCCAAGCCCTCGGGAGGTACTACAATGAGCAGTTCTTC
CASSQALGRYYNEQFF
>-|TRBJ2-2|TRBD2|TRBV3-1/TRBV3-2
TGTGCCAGCAGCCAAGGAAGCGGGGGCCGCACCGGGGAGCTGTTTTTT
CASSQGSGGRTGELFF
>medium-sized|TRBJ1-6|-|TRBV14
TGTGCCAGCAGCCATTGGGGGCAGGAACCTAATTCACCCCTCCACTTT
CASSHWGQEPNSPLHF
>-|TRBJ1-5|-|TRBV5-1
TGCGCCAGCAGCTTCGACGGGTATCAGCCCCAGCATTTT
CASSFDGYQPQHF
>-|TRBJ1-1|-|TRBV19
TGTGCCAGTAGTATAGACGGACGGGGGAACACTGAAGCTTTCTTT
CASSIDGRGNTEAFF
>-|TRBJ1-5|TRBD1|TRBV2
TGTGCCAGCAGGGAAGACAGGGTTGGGAGCAATCAGCCCCAGCATTTT
CASREDRVGSNQPQHF
>-|TRBJ2-3|TRBD2|TRBV7-9
TGTGCCAGCAGCCTGGGACTAGCGGGCACAGATACGCAGTATTTT
CASSLGLAGTDTQYF
>-|TRBJ1-3|TRBD1|TRBV3-1/TRBV3-2
TGTGCCAGCAGCCAGGCTCGACAGGGAGCCCTCTCTGGAAACACCATATATTTT
CASSQARQGALSGNTIYF
>-|TRBJ1-1|TRBD1|TRBV30
TGTGCCTGTAAGGGACAGGGGCAGAACACTGAAGCTTTCTTT
CACKGQGQNTEAFF
>-|TRBJ1-6|-|TRBV30
TGTGCCTGGAAAGGGGTTCCATATAATTCACCCCTCCACTTT
CAWKGVPYNSPLHF
>once|TRBJ2-4|TRBD2|TRBV7-8
TGTGCCAGCAGCTATCCCGCTAGCGGGGGGCCTCTAGCCAAAAACATTCAGTACTTC
CASSYPASGGPLAKNIQYF